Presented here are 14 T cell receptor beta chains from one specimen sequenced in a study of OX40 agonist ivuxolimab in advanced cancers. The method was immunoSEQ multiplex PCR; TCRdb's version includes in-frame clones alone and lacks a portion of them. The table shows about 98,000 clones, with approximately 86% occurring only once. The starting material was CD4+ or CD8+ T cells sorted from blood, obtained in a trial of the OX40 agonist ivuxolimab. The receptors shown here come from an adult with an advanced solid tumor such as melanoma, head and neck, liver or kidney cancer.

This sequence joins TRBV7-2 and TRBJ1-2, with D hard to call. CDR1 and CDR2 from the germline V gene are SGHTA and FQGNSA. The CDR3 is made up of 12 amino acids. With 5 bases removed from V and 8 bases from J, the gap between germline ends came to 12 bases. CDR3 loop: CASSPTRYGYTF. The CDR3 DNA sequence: TGTGCCAGCAGCCCCACTCGGTACGGCTACACCTTC.

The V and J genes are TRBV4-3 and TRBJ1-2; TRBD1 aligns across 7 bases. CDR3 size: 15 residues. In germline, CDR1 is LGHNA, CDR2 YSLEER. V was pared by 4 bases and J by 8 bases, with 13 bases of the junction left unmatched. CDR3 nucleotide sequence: TGCGCCAGCAGCCCAAGTAGGGACAGTATACGCGGCTACACCTTC. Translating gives CASSPSRDSIRGYTF.

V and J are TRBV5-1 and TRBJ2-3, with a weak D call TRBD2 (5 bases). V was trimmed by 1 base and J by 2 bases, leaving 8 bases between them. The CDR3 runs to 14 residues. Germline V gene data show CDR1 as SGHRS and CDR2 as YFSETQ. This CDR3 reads CASSLNGLTDTQYF. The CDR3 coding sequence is TGCGCCAGCAGCTTGAATGGACTCACAGATACGCAGTATTTT.

The DNA for the CDR3 is TGTGCCAGCAGTGGGGACCTTGAAAAACTGTTTTTT. Translation gives CASSGDLEKLFF. This chain links TRBV6-5 with TRBJ1-4; a weak D match, TRBD1 (5 bases). This CDR3 region has 12 residues. Per germline, CDR1 MNHEY and CDR2 SVGAGI. V shed 5 bases and J shed 7 bases, with 8 bases lying between them.

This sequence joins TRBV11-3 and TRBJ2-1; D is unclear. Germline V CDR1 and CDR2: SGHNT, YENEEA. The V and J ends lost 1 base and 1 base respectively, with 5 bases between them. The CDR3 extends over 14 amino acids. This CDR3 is CASSLGDSYNEQFF. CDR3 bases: TGTGCCAGCAGCTTAGGGGATTCCTACAATGAGCAGTTCTTC.

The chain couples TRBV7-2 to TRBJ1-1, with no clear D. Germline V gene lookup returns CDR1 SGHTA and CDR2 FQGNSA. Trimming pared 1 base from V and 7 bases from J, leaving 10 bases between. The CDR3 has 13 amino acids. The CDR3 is CASSLVRAGEAFF. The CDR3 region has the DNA TGTGCCAGCAGCTTAGTGAGGGCGGGTGAAGCTTTCTTT.

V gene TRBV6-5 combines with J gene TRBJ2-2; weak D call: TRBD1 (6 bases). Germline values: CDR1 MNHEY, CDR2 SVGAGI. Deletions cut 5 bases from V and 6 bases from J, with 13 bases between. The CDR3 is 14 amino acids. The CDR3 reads CASSTPDRPGELFF. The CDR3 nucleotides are TGTGCCAGCAGTACCCCGGACAGACCCGGGGAGCTGTTTTTT.

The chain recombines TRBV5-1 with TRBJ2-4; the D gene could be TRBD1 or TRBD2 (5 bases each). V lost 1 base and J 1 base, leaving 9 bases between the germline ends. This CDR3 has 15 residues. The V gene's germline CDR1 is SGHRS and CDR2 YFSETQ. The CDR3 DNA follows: TGCGCCAGCAGCTTGCGGGACGGGGCCAAAAACATTCAGTACTTC. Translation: CASSLRDGAKNIQYF.

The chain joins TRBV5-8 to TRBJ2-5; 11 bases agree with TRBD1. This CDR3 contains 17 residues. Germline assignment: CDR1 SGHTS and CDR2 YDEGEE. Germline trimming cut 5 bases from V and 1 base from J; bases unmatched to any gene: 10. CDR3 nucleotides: TGTGCCAGCAGTTGGACAGGGGGCAGGAGCGGCCAAGAGACCCAGTACTTC. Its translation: CASSWTGGRSGQETQYF.

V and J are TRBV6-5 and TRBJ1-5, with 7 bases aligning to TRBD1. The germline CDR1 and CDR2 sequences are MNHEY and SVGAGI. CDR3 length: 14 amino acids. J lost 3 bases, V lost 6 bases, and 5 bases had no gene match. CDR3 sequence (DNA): TGTGCCAGCAGCCGACAGGGCGACAATCAGCCCCAGCATTTT. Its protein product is CASSRQGDNQPQHF.

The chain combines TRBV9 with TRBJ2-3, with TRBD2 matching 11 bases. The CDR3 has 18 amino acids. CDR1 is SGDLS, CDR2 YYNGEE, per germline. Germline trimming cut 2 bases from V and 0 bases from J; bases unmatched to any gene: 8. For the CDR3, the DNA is TGTGCCAGCAGCGTTTCAGGAACTAGCGGGGGTAGCACAGATACGCAGTATTTT. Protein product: CASSVSGTSGGSTDTQYF.

CDR3 protein: CASSFQADTGELFF. The CDR3 DNA reads as TGTGCCAGCAGCTTTCAGGCGGACACCGGGGAGCTGTTTTTT. The chain links TRBV7-2 to TRBJ2-2; no clear D gene. Deletions cut 3 bases from V and 3 bases from J, with 8 bases between. This CDR3 comprises 14 residues. Germline CDR1 reads SGHTA; CDR2 reads FQGNSA.

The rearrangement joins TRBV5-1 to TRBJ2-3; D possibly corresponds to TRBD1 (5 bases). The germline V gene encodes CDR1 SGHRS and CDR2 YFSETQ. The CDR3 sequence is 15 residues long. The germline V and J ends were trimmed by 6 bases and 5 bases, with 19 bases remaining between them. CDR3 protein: CASNPPGQLVDTQYF. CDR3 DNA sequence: TGCGCCAGCAATCCCCCAGGGCAGCTAGTAGATACGCAGTATTTT.

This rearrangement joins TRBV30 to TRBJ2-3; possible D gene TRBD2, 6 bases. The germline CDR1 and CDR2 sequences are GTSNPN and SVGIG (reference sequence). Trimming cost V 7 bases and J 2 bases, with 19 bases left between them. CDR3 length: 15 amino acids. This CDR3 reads CASTEGSGHTDTQYF. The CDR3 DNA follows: TGTGCCTCCACGGAGGGCAGCGGACACACAGATACGCAGTATTTT.